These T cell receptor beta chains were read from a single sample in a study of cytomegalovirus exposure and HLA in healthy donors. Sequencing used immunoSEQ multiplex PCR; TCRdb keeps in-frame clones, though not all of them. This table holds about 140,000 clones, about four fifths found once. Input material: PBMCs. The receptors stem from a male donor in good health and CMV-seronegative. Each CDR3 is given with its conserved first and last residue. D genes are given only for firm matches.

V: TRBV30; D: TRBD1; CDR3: CAWSVLRGTEAFF
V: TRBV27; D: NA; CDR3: CASGRLDTGELFF
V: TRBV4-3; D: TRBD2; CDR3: CASSQDSGGTGELFF
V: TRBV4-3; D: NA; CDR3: CASSQAGDLGYGYTF
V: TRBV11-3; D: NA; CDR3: CASSLEGGTDTQYF
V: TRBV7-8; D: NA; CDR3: CASSPFSGELFF
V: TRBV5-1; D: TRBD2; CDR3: CASSLVGGAGNEQFF
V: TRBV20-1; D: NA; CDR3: CSADGGEKLFF
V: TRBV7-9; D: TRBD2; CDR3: CASSPGGYSYNEQFF
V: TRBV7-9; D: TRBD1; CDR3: CASNNRVQGITEAFF
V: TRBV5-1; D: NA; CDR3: CASSSDRNNQPQHF
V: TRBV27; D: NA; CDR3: CASSSGGNGYTF
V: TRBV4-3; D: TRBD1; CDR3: CASSIRTGGGSYGYTF
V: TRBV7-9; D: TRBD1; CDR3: CAGAQGSSYEQYF
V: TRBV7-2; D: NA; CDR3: CASSRDWGPRGEKLFF
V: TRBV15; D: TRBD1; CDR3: CATSRDPDRENSPLHF
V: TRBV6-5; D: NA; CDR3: CASSYGSPQETQYF
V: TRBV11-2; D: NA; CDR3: CASSSSQGWEDTQYF
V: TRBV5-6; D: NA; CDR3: CASSLAGFVHGAFF
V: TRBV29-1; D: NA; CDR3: CSVVFGSSHEQYF
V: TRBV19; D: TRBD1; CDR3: CASSMRTGVNQPQHF
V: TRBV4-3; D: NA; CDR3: CASSQVGVLRYTGELFF
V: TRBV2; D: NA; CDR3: CASSLGGNTDTQYF